This T cell receptor beta chain originates from a study of blood T cell repertoires in COVID-19. For the study at large: Samples of COVID-19 (acute and convalescent) were obtained from the United States, Italy and Spain. From T cells, B-cell-depleted T cells, or PBMCs came the material, which was cDNA or gDNA.

Authors' data handling: Estimated nucleated cell counts came from reference gene primer amplification. Clones were read by immunoSEQ multiplex PCR, and TCRdb kept only the in-frame ones, dropping some. V, J and clone size are taken as reported in that table, and D and trimming were inferred from the DNA itself. The table lists approximately 460,000 clones, 80% to 90% of them singletons. Germline assignment: CDR1 SNHLY and CDR2 FYNNEI. This CDR3 is 14 amino acids long. The V end lost 7 bases, the J end lost 0 bases, and 9 bases lay between the germline ends. Only one count was recorded for this clone. Seattle enrolled patients during active infection and tracked them longitudinally.

The J gene is TRBJ2-2, the V gene TRBV2, with a possible D match to TRBD1 (5 bases). The receptor was isolated from a young man with COVID-19, enrolled during active disease. The sample consisted of peripheral blood. CDR3 amino acids: CASTSTANTGELFF. CDR3 bases: TGTGCCAGCACCTCGACAGCGAACACCGGGGAGCTGTTTTTT.